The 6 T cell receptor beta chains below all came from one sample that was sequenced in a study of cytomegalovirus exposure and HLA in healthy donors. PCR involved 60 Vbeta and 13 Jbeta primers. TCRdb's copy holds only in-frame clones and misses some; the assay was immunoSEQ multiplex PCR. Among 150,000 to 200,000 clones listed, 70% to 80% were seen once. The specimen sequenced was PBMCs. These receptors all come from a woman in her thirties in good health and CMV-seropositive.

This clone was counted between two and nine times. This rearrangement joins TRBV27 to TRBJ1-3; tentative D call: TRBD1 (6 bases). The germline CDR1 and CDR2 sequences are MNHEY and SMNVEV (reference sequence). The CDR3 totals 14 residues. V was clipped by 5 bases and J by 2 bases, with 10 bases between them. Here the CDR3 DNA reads TGTGCCAGCAGTCCAGGGGCTGCTGGAAACACCATATATTTT. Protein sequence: CASSPGAAGNTIYF.

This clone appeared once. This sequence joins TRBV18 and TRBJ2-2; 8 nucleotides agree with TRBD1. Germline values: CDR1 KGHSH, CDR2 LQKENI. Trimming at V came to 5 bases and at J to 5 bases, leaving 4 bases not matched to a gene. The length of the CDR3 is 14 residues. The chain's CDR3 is CASSTGQGTGELFF. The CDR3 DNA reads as TGTGCCAGCTCAACCGGACAGGGTACCGGGGAGCTGTTTTTT.

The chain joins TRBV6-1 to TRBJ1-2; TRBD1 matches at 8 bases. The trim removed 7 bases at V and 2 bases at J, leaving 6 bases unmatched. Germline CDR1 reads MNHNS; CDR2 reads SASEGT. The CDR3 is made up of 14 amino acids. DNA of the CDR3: TGTGCCAGCACCTTGGACAGGGCGAACTATGGCTACACCTTC. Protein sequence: CASTLDRANYGYTF.

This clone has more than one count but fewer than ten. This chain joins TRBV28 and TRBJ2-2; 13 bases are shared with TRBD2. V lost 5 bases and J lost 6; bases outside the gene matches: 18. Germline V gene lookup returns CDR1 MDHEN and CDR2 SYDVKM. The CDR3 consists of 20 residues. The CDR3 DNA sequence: TGTGCCAGCAGTCACACCTCTTTAACCAAGACTAGCGGGAGGCCCGGGGAGCTGTTTTTT. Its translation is CASSHTSLTKTSGRPGELFF.

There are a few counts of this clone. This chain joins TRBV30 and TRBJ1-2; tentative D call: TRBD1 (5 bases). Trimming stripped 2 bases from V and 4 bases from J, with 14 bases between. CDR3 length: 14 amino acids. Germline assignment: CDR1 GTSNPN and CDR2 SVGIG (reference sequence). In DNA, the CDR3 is TGTGCCTGGAGTTTCGGGGGTCTTGGCTATGGCTACACCTTC. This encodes CAWSFGGLGYGYTF.

The chain's CDR3 is CASSLGQGAFLKFF. In DNA, the CDR3 is TGTGCCAGCAGTTTAGGACAGGGGGCTTTTTTGAAGTTCTTC. The rearrangement links TRBV28 to TRBJ2-1, with TRBD1 matching 11 bases. The germline CDR1 and CDR2 sequences are MDHEN and SYDVKM. J lost 14 bases, V lost 2 bases, and 8 bases had no gene match. The CDR3 is 14 residues long. The complete variable domain, with remaining parts taken from reference TRBV28 and TRBJ2-1, reads DVKVTQSSRYLVKRTGEKVFLECVQDMDHENMFWYRQDPGLGLRLIYFSYDVKMKEKGDIPEGYSVSREKKERFSLILESASTNQTSMYLCASSLGQGAFLKFFGPGTRLTVL.